These 25 T cell receptor beta chains were sequenced from one sample in a study of shared clonotypes between healthy human individuals. TCRdb's table, derived via immunoSEQ multiplex PCR, lists solely in-frame clones and lacks some. The sample yields 650,000 to 700,000 clones, around 90% seen once. Sequenced input: memory CD8+ T cells from PBMCs. The subset is: CD45RO+ cells pooled with CCR7-negative TemRA cells. These TCRs come from a man younger than 35 in good health. Some clones in this sample may be carry-over from other donors' samples.

V is TRBV12-5 and J is TRBJ1-5; D unresolved. From germline, CDR1 is LGHNT and CDR2 FRNRAP. V was clipped by 6 bases and J by 1 base, with 7 bases between them. CDR3 length: 13 residues. CDR3 nucleotide sequence: TGTGCTAGTGGATCTAACAGCAATCAGCCCCAGCATTTT. Translating gives CASGSNSNQPQHF.

With respect to this clone: Different DNA sequences within this sample yield the same CDR3. The gene calls are TRBV27 and TRBJ2-1; 10 nucleotides match TRBD2. This CDR3 comprises 13 residues. Looked up from germline, CDR1 is MNHEY and CDR2 is SMNVEV (reference sequence). The ends lost 2 bases at V and 9 bases at J; junction bases unmatched: 1. The CDR3 nucleotides are TGTGCCAGCAGTTTACTAGCGGGAGCTGAGCAGTTCTTC. It specifies CASSLLAGAEQFF.

The sample holds a few counts of this clone. The V gene is TRBV9, the J gene TRBJ2-4; D possibly corresponds to TRBD1 (5 bases). The CDR3 is 15 residues long. The V end lost 0 bases, the J end lost 7 bases, and 14 bases lay between the germline ends. Germline values: CDR1 SGDLS, CDR2 YYNGEE. The CDR3 coding sequence is TGTGCCAGCAGCGTAGCTGACAGTACTATGAACATTCAGTACTTC. Protein product: CASSVADSTMNIQYF.

The genes are TRBV2 and TRBJ2-5; the match to TRBD2 covers 12 bases. The trim removed 6 bases at V and 5 bases at J, leaving 4 bases unmatched. The CDR3 is 14 amino acids. Germline lookup yields CDR1 SNHLY and CDR2 FYNNEI. CDR3 in DNA: TGTGCCAGCAGAAGACTAGCGGGAGTTGAGACCCAGTACTTC. This encodes CASRRLAGVETQYF.

The chain combines TRBV5-5 with TRBJ2-7; D remains ambiguous. There are 14 residues in the CDR3. Germline V gene data show CDR1 as SGHKS and CDR2 as YYEKEE (reference sequence). V lost 4 bases and J lost 1, with 12 bases in between. The CDR3 coding sequence is TGTGCCAGCAGCAACCGGGTGGCTTCCTACGAGCAGTACTTC. It specifies CASSNRVASYEQYF.

J is TRBJ2-7 and V is TRBV28; 8 bases fit TRBD2. This CDR3 has 14 amino acids. In germline, CDR1 is MDHEN, CDR2 SYDVKM. V gave up 3 bases and J gave up 3 bases; unmatched junction bases: 4. The CDR3 region has the DNA TGTGCCAGCAGTTTTCAGAGCGGGAGCTACGAGCAGTACTTC. It encodes CASSFQSGSYEQYF.

This clone was seen a few times. V is TRBV7-9 and J is TRBJ2-7, with TRBD2 matching over 10 bases. CDR1 is SEHNR, CDR2 FQNEAQ, per germline (reference sequence). The junction had 3 bases not matched to a gene; V was cut back by 1 base and J by 6 bases. The CDR3 loop spans 14 amino acids. CDR3 amino acids: CASSLGLAGAEQYF. The DNA of the CDR3 is TGTGCCAGCAGCTTAGGCCTAGCGGGAGCCGAGCAGTACTTC.

The J gene is TRBJ1-5, the V gene TRBV4-2; D might be TRBD1 (5 bases). CDR3 length: 15 amino acids. V was pared by 0 bases and J by 5 bases, with 11 bases between. CDR1 LGHNA and CDR2 YNFKEQ come from the germline V gene. The CDR3 DNA reads TGTGCCAGCAGCCAAGATCTGGTGGGGGATCAGCCCCAGCATTTT. Translated, it gives CASSQDLVGDQPQHF.

The chain has TRBV7-3 and TRBJ2-3, with 9 bases that match TRBD1. With V trimmed by 5 bases and J by 0 bases, 3 bases remained unmatched. CDR1 SGHTA and CDR2 FQGTGA come from the germline V gene. This CDR3 is 15 amino acids long. This chain's CDR3 is CASSPDRGSTDTQYF. CDR3 nucleotides: TGTGCCAGCAGCCCTGACAGGGGGAGCACAGATACGCAGTATTTT.

V and J are TRBV6-5 and TRBJ1-1; D is undetermined. V lost 2 bases and J 5 bases, leaving 12 bases between the germline ends. Germline V gene sequence: CDR1 MNHEY, CDR2 SVGAGI. This CDR3 has 14 residues. CDR3 nucleotides: TGTGCCAGCAGTTACGTCAAGGGTATGACTGAAGCTTTCTTT. Translation: CASSYVKGMTEAFF.

The chain carries TRBV27 and TRBJ2-1, with D unclear. Trimming stripped 3 bases from V and 6 bases from J, with 9 bases between. CDR1 is MNHEY and CDR2 is SMNVEV in the germline V gene (reference sequence). This CDR3 region has 13 residues. The CDR3 bases are TGTGCCAGCAGTTTTATGGTCGGCAATGAGCAGTTCTTC. This codes for CASSFMVGNEQFF.

The gene calls are TRBV29-1 and TRBJ1-2, with 7 nucleotides matching TRBD1. CDR1 is SQVTM, CDR2 ANQGSEA, per germline. This CDR3 is 14 amino acids long. After removal of 6 bases from V and 6 bases from J, the junction contained 13 bases not matched to a gene. The CDR3 nucleotides are TGCAGCGTCACGGGACAGACATCCAGGGATGGCTACACCTTC. It encodes CSVTGQTSRDGYTF.

The chain uses TRBV6-6 and TRBJ2-7; D uncertain. CDR1 is MNHNY, CDR2 SVGAGI, per germline (reference sequence). V lost 0 bases to trimming and J lost 3 bases, with 12 bases between them. This CDR3 has 15 residues. The chain's CDR3 is CASSYSWVGDYEQYF. The CDR3 nucleotides are TGTGCCAGCAGTTACTCGTGGGTCGGCGACTACGAGCAGTACTTC.

The J gene is TRBJ2-3, the V gene TRBV9; D is ambiguous. CDR1 and CDR2 (germline): SGDLS, YYNGEE. V lost 3 bases and J lost 4, with 9 bases in between. The CDR3 consists of 13 residues. The CDR3 here is CASSGGIPDTQYF. The CDR3 DNA reads TGTGCCAGCAGCGGCGGAATCCCAGATACGCAGTATTTT.

With regard to this clone: The same CDR3 is also encoded by other DNA sequences in this sample. The chain uses TRBV27 and TRBJ2-1, with a possible D match to TRBD2 (5 bases). Germline V CDR1 and CDR2: MNHEY, SMNVEV (reference sequence). Trimming removed 2 bases from V and 2 bases from J, with 7 bases in between. The CDR3 covers 14 residues. CDR3 coding DNA: TGTGCCAGCAGTTTAACGGGAACCTACAATGAGCAGTTCTTC. As protein: CASSLTGTYNEQFF.

The CDR3 region is CASRHGELFF. In nucleotides, the CDR3 is TGTGCCAGCAGGCACGGGGAGCTGTTTTTT. The gene calls are TRBV6-5 and TRBJ2-2, with unresolved D. V dropped 6 bases and J dropped 7 bases, with 3 bases sitting between them. Germline V gene lookup returns CDR1 MNHEY and CDR2 SVGAGI. There are 10 residues in the CDR3.

The rearrangement joins TRBV4-1 to TRBJ1-1, with D possibly TRBD1 on 5 matching bases. CDR1 is MGHRA and CDR2 is YSYEKL in the germline V gene. The V and J ends lost 4 bases and 2 bases respectively, with 8 bases between them. The CDR3 sequence is 13 residues long. CDR3 bases: TGCGCCAGCAGCCTGGGACCCAACACTGAAGCTTTCTTT. It codes for CASSLGPNTEAFF.

This chain uses TRBV27 with TRBJ2-3, with 8 bases identical to TRBD1. This CDR3 is 14 amino acids long. Germline assignment: CDR1 MNHEY and CDR2 SMNVEV (reference sequence). Germline trimming cut 3 bases from V and 6 bases from J; bases unmatched to any gene: 5. The CDR3 here is CASSFRTGIDTQYF. CDR3 coding DNA: TGTGCCAGCAGTTTTAGGACAGGGATCGATACGCAGTATTTT.

The V gene is TRBV4-2, the J gene TRBJ2-7; D is uncertain. The V and J ends lost 0 bases and 4 bases respectively, with 13 bases between them. Germline V lookup: CDR1 LGHNA, CDR2 YNFKEQ. The CDR3 spans 15 residues. In nucleotides, the CDR3 is TGTGCCAGCAGCCAAGATCGGAATTACAATTACGAGCAGTACTTC. This codes for CASSQDRNYNYEQYF.

The V and J genes are TRBV27 and TRBJ1-5, with D possibly matching TRBD1 (6 bases). Trimming cost V 3 bases and J 4 bases, with 10 bases left between them. The CDR3 contains 14 residues. Germline loops: CDR1 MNHEY, CDR2 SMNVEV (reference sequence). CDR3 sequence: CASSFGGANQPQHF. The CDR3 nucleotides are TGTGCCAGCAGTTTTGGGGGGGCGAATCAGCCCCAGCATTTT.

CDR3 DNA sequence: TGTGCCAGCAGTTTAGACTGGGGAAAAGAGACCCAGTACTTC. Its translation: CASSLDWGKETQYF. V gene TRBV28 combines with J gene TRBJ2-5; no reliable D call. Germline V gives CDR1 MDHEN, CDR2 SYDVKM. The CDR3 loop spans 14 amino acids. V was cut by 2 bases and J by 3 bases, with 10 bases left in between.

This clone appeared a single time. CDR3 DNA sequence: TGTGCCAGCAGCCAAGGGGCCGGGACTGAAGCTTTCTTT. Amino acid sequence: CASSQGAGTEAFF. This chain connects TRBV4-2 to TRBJ1-1, with D unresolved. The CDR3 covers 13 residues. Germline values: CDR1 LGHNA, CDR2 YNFKEQ. Trimming shortened V by 1 base and J by 5 bases, and 8 bases separated the two germline ends.

The chain couples TRBV28 to TRBJ2-7, with 9 bases identical to TRBD2. There are 16 residues in the CDR3. Germline assignment: CDR1 MDHEN and CDR2 SYDVKM. The V gene end was trimmed by 4 bases and the J gene end by 6 bases; junction bases not matched to a gene: 13. The DNA for the CDR3 is TGTGCCAGCAGTTCCCCCTCAGAGCGGGAGGAGTTCGAGCAGTACTTC. It specifies CASSSPSEREEFEQYF. The full variable domain, with the rest looked up from reference TRBV28 and TRBJ2-7, is DVKVTQSSRYLVKRTGEKVFLECVQDMDHENMFWYRQDPGLGLRLIYFSYDVKMKEKGDIPEGYSVSREKKERFSLILESASTNQTSMYLCASSSPSEREEFEQYFGPGTRLTVT.

This clone occurred once. The chain recombines TRBV4-3 with TRBJ2-1; D is ambiguous. Trimming removed 1 base at V and 8 bases at J, with 21 bases between. Germline V gene lookup returns CDR1 LGHNA and CDR2 YSLEER. The CDR3 extends over 17 amino acids. CDR3 sequence: CASSQASLRNGLHEQFF. As DNA, the CDR3 is TGCGCCAGCAGCCAAGCCAGCCTTAGAAATGGTCTCCATGAGCAGTTCTTC.

The J gene is TRBJ1-5, the V gene TRBV7-2; D possibly corresponds to TRBD1 (5 bases). Germline V gene lookup returns CDR1 SGHTA and CDR2 FQGNSA. The CDR3 length is 13 residues. V was clipped by 1 base and J by 8 bases, with 9 bases between them. The CDR3 DNA is TGTGCCAGCAGCTTAGGGGGCAGGGAGCCCCAGCATTTT. Translation: CASSLGGREPQHF.